One sample yielded the 21 T cell receptor beta chains listed below, sequenced in a study of T cells in tuberculosis. Generated by immunoSEQ multiplex PCR, the TCRdb table keeps only in-frame clones and is missing some. The top ten hold roughly 3.5% of the sample, which has about 41,000 clones, approximately 95% seen once. Sample: PBMCs. The receptor source for this set is a donor between 5 and 29 years old with latent tuberculosis or without tuberculosis infection.

The chain joins TRBV15 to TRBJ2-2; weak D call: TRBD2 (6 bases). This CDR3 contains 15 residues. Germline CDR1 and CDR2: LNHNV and YYDKDF (reference sequence). Trimming shortened V by 6 bases and J by 7 bases, and 18 bases separated the two germline ends. The CDR3 DNA sequence: TGTGCCACCAGTAGGGAGGCCAGATTGCTCGGGGAGCTGTTTTTT. It specifies CATSREARLLGELFF. Filled out from reference TRBV15 and TRBJ2-2, the complete variable domain reads DAMVIQNPRYQVTQFGKPVTLSCSQTLNHNVMYWYQQKSSQAPKLLFHYYDKDFNNEADTPDNFQSRRPNTSFCFLDIRSPGLGDTAMYLCATSREARLLGELFFGEGSRLTVL.

This chain connects TRBV4-3 to TRBJ1-2; D gene ambiguous. Trimming pared 0 bases from V and 4 bases from J, leaving 12 bases between. Per germline, CDR1 LGHNA and CDR2 YSLEER. This CDR3 has 15 amino acids. In DNA, the CDR3 is TGCGCCAGCAGCCAAGATAAGGAGGCGTTCTATGGCTACACCTTC. This codes for CASSQDKEAFYGYTF.

The chain uses TRBV29-1 and TRBJ2-7, with 8 bases matching TRBD1. V trimming: 7 bases; J trimming: 4 bases; junction bases outside the gene matches: 9. Germline V gene data show CDR1 as SQVTM and CDR2 as ANQGSEA. The CDR3 runs 13 residues. The CDR3 nucleotides are TGCAGCGCCGACCGGGACAGGACGTACGAGCAGTACTTC. Translation gives CSADRDRTYEQYF.

The gene calls are TRBV2 and TRBJ1-6; TRBD1 might be the D (6 bases). V was pared by 4 bases and J by 9 bases, with 10 bases between. This CDR3 comprises 13 residues. The germline gives CDR1 SNHLY, CDR2 FYNNEI. For the CDR3, the DNA is TGTGCCAGCAGTGTCGGGGGGCGTTCACCCCTCCACTTT. It specifies CASSVGGRSPLHF. Combining the CDR3 with reference TRBV2 and TRBJ1-6 gives the whole variable domain EPEVTQTPSHQVTQMGQEVILRCVPISNHLYFYWYRQILGQKVEFLVSFYNNEISEKSEIFDDQFSVERPDGSNFTLKIRSTKLEDSAMYFCASSVGGRSPLHFGNGTRLTVT.

The chain couples TRBV2 to TRBJ2-1, with 11 bases that match TRBD2. Per the germline V gene, CDR1 is SNHLY and CDR2 is FYNNEI. CDR3 length equals 15 residues. Trimming removed 4 bases from V and 7 bases from J; junction bases left unmatched: 6. The CDR3 nucleotides read TGTGCCAGCAGTGCGACTAGCGGGGCCCCGAATGAGCAGTTCTTC. This codes for CASSATSGAPNEQFF.

The chain links TRBV4-1 to TRBJ2-3; weak D call: TRBD2 (6 bases). Between the trimmed V and J ends, which lost 8 bases and 4 bases, there was a span of 22 bases. The CDR3 is made up of 16 amino acids. Germline V gene data show CDR1 as MGHRA and CDR2 as YSYEKL. CDR3 in DNA: TGCGCCAGCCGCTTGGCGCGGGGCCTACCCCCAGATACGCAGTATTTT. This sequence encodes CASRLARGLPPDTQYF.

The V gene is TRBV29-1, the J gene TRBJ1-1; 7 bases fit TRBD1. The trim removed 2 bases at V and 7 bases at J, leaving 19 bases unmatched. CDR1 is SQVTM and CDR2 is ANQGSEA in the germline V gene. CDR3 length: 17 residues. The CDR3 sequence: CSVEIDTGAWGSVEAFF. The CDR3 region has the DNA TGCAGCGTTGAAATCGACACAGGGGCTTGGGGATCCGTTGAAGCTTTCTTT.

The genes are TRBV19 and TRBJ1-4; possible D gene TRBD1, 5 bases. CDR1 is LNHDA, CDR2 SQIVND, per germline (reference sequence). This CDR3 comprises 16 residues. V lost 3 bases and J lost 3, with 14 bases in between. CDR3 nucleotide sequence: TGTGCCAGTAGTATTTTCGCGGGGGATCCTAATGAAAAACTGTTTTTT. It yields the protein CASSIFAGDPNEKLFF.

The rearrangement joins TRBV5-1 to TRBJ2-1, with TRBD1 matching 7 bases. V shed 4 bases, J shed 0 bases, and the junction held 4 bases outside the gene matches. Per the germline V gene, CDR1 is SGHRS and CDR2 is YFSETQ. The CDR3 spans 15 residues. CDR3 DNA sequence: TGCGCCAGCAGCATTGACAGGGTCTCCTACAATGAGCAGTTCTTC. It encodes CASSIDRVSYNEQFF.

This chain links TRBV18 with TRBJ1-1; unclear D gene. CDR1 and CDR2 from the germline V gene are KGHSH and LQKENI. The CDR3 covers 15 residues. Trimming took 0 bases from V and 0 from J, leaving 8 bases between them. CDR3 DNA: TGTGCCAGCTCACCACCCAGGATCATGAACACTGAAGCTTTCTTT. This encodes CASSPPRIMNTEAFF.

The rearrangement links TRBV7-8 to TRBJ2-7, with D unresolved. The ends were cut back, 5 bases at V and 10 bases at J, with 15 bases in the middle. Germline V CDR1 and CDR2: SGHVS, FQNEAQ. CDR3 length equals 12 residues. Here the CDR3 DNA reads TGTGCCAGCAGCAATGGTGGAGCCAAACAGTACTTC. Protein product: CASSNGGAKQYF.

The chain combines TRBV18 with TRBJ2-3, with D possibly TRBD1 on 6 matching bases. Germline assignment: CDR1 KGHSH and CDR2 LQKENI. With 0 bases removed from V and 5 bases from J, the gap between germline ends came to 12 bases. The CDR3 contains 15 residues. The CDR3 reads CASSPPGGRGDTQYF. The DNA of the CDR3 is TGTGCCAGCTCACCACCTGGGGGCCGCGGAGATACGCAGTATTTT.

This clone was detected only once. The rearrangement links TRBV7-2 to TRBJ2-7; perhaps TRBD2 as D (5 bases). Per the germline V gene, CDR1 is SGHTA and CDR2 is FQGNSA. The CDR3 extends over 17 amino acids. With 1 base removed from V and 5 bases from J, the gap between germline ends came to 21 bases. CDR3 region: CASSLVPSGGSGHEQYF. The CDR3 region has the DNA TGTGCCAGCAGCTTAGTCCCTTCGGGCGGGTCCGGTCACGAGCAGTACTTC.

This clone was observed a few times. The V and J genes are TRBV6-1 and TRBJ2-7, with 8 bases aligning to TRBD1. V was pared by 6 bases and J by 4 bases, with 11 bases of the junction left unmatched. CDR3 size: 15 residues. The germline gives CDR1 MNHNS, CDR2 SASEGT. The CDR3 sequence: CASSFEAGQGYEQYF. DNA for the CDR3: TGTGCCAGCAGCTTTGAAGCAGGACAGGGATACGAGCAGTACTTC.

This chain links TRBV7-2 with TRBJ2-7; 8 bases map to TRBD2. The germline gives CDR1 SGHTA, CDR2 FQGNSA. There are 14 residues in the CDR3. J lost 6 bases, V lost 4 bases, and 8 bases had no gene match. CDR3: CASSSTSGASEQYF. The CDR3 coding sequence is TGTGCCAGCAGCTCAACTAGCGGAGCCTCCGAGCAGTACTTC.

V is TRBV4-3 and J is TRBJ1-2, with D perhaps TRBD1 (6 bases). Trimming shortened V by 1 base and J by 7 bases, and 22 bases separated the two germline ends. This CDR3 has 17 residues. CDR1 and CDR2 (germline): LGHNA, YSLEER. DNA of the CDR3: TGCGCCAGCAGCCAAGGGAACAGCCCGGGGGGCGGGCGTGGCTACACCTTC. Protein: CASSQGNSPGGGRGYTF.

CDR3 sequence (DNA): TGTGCCAGCAGCTTAGTGCGGGGGGGCGGAGAGACCCAGTACTTC. It yields the protein CASSLVRGGGETQYF. V usage is TRBV7-2 and J usage is TRBJ2-5, with 9 bases matching TRBD2. Germline lookup yields CDR1 SGHTA and CDR2 FQGNSA. CDR3 length: 15 amino acids. Trimming cost V 1 base and J 4 bases; bases outside gene matches: 4.

This clone was picked up one time. This chain links TRBV5-5 with TRBJ2-7; 11 nucleotides align to TRBD2. Per the germline V gene, CDR1 is SGHKS and CDR2 is YYEKEE (reference sequence). The CDR3 contains 19 residues. The V gene end was trimmed by 4 bases and the J gene end by 4 bases; junction bases not matched to a gene: 19. CDR3 protein: CASSGGLAGEKPDAYEQYF. Written as DNA, the CDR3 is TGTGCCAGCAGCGGCGGACTAGCGGGCGAAAAACCCGACGCGTACGAGCAGTACTTC.

The rearrangement joins TRBV30 to TRBJ1-4, with 9 bases aligning to TRBD1. The CDR3 covers 14 residues. The trim removed 5 bases at V and 7 bases at J, leaving 8 bases unmatched. The germline gives CDR1 GTSNPN, CDR2 SVGIG (reference sequence). The CDR3 DNA reads as TGTGCCTGGGGGACAGGGAACTTGAGTGAAAAACTGTTTTTT. This gives the protein CAWGTGNLSEKLFF.

The rearrangement links TRBV30 to TRBJ2-2, with 12 positions matching TRBD2. Germline V gene sequence: CDR1 GTSNPN, CDR2 SVGIG (reference sequence). Trimming cost V 1 base and J 0 bases; bases outside gene matches: 3. CDR3 length: 17 residues. For the CDR3, the DNA is TGTGCCTGGAGTGGACTAGCGGGGGCGACGAACACCGGGGAGCTGTTTTTT. This sequence encodes CAWSGLAGATNTGELFF.

J is TRBJ1-1 and V is TRBV6-5; weak D call: TRBD1 (6 bases). Germline values: CDR1 MNHEY, CDR2 SVGAGI. The CDR3 runs 14 residues. Between the trimmed V and J ends, which lost 7 bases and 2 bases, there was a span of 14 bases. CDR3 sequence (DNA): TGTGCCAGCATCCCATGGGGGCTTAACACTGAAGCTTTCTTT. Its protein is CASIPWGLNTEAFF.